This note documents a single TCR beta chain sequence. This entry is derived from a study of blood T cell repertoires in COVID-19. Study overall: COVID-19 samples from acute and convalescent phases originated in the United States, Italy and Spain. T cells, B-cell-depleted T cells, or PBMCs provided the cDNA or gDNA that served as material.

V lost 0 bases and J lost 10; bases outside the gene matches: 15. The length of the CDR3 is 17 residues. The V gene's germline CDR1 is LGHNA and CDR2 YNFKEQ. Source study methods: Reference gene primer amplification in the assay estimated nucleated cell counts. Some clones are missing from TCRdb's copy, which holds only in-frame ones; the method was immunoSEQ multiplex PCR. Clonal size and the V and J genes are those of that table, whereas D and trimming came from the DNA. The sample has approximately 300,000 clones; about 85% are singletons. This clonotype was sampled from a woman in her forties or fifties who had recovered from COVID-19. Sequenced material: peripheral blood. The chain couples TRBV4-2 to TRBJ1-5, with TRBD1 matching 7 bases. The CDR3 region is CASSQDFATGRFIPQHF. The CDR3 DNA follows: TGTGCCAGCAGCCAAGATTTTGCGACAGGGAGGTTCATCCCCCAGCATTTT.